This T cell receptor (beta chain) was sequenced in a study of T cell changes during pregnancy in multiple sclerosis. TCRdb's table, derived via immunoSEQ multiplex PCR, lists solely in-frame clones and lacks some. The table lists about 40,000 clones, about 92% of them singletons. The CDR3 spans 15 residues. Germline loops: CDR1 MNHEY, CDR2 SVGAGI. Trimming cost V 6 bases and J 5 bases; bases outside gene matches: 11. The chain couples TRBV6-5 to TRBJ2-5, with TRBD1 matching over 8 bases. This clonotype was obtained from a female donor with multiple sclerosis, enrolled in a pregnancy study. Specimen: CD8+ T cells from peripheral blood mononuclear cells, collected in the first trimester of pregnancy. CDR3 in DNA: TGTGCCAGCAGCCGTAATCAGGGGGCGAGGGAGACCCAGTACTTC. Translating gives CASSRNQGARETQYF.